This T cell receptor (beta chain) is from a study of CD8 T cells in Susac syndrome (dated by TCRdb to the late 2010s). For the study in its entirety: Repertoire sequencing was used to test whether CD8+ T cell activation and differentiation in Susac syndrome was antigen driven.

To note about this clonotype: This receptor's antigen is unknown. Qualities for individual bases were not recorded, and no much larger clone is one base off.

Peripheral blood CD8+ and CD4+ T cells from healthy donors, Susac syndrome patients and multiple sclerosis patients were profiled by high-throughput TCR beta sequencing. Healthy donors were included as age- and sex-matched controls. CD8+ TEMRA cells were enriched by FACS, while bulk CD8+ and CD4+ T cells were purified by magnetic negative isolation. Blood was drawn into EDTA tubes, processed within 24 hours, and PBMCs were isolated by density gradient centrifugation. PBMCs intended for TCR sequencing were frozen in liquid nitrogen and were later thawed in a 37 degrees C water bath. The sorted or isolated CD4+, CD8+ and CD8+ TEMRA cells reached a purity of at least 90%. RNA was extracted with the RNeasy kit and roughly 0.45 to 1 ug was reverse transcribed using random hexamers. TCR beta CDR3 regions were amplified with the immunoSEQ multiplex PCR assay covering 54 Vbeta and 13 Jbeta segments. Bias from PCR amplification was corrected by using a synthetic template baseline for primer optimization and for computational correction. Under the source paper's analysis protocol: Reads were annotated to V, D and J genes according to IMGT and were analyzed with immunoSEQ Analyzer, with only productive sequences retained. Clonality was computed as one minus Shannon entropy normalized by log2 of the number of productive unique sequences. Public and private clones were assessed among the 100 most prevalent clones of each patient and control. Clones were defined as Susac-specific if absent from the healthy and MS cohorts, from 1052 published viral clones and from other ImmuneACCESS disease sequences. TCRdb applied fastp at Q25 and MiXCR to the public reads, then kept only in-frame beta chains. Records with the same CDR3 protein are collapsed into one entry carrying the most frequent genes and DNA. The V and J calls and clone size are TCRdb's, not the authors'. In all, the sample holds about 150,000 distinct CDR3 sequences, and roughly 94% of those were seen once. The ten largest clones capture roughly 0.083% of the sample.

For this chain, trimming is 4 bases at the V end and 4 bases at the J end, and the number of junction bases without a gene match is 1. The CDR3 goes from the cysteine to the phenylalanine over 13 residues. Only the CDR3 region is kept as DNA, spanning 39 bases read in frame from base 1. CDR1 and CDR2 were assigned from the germline V gene as SGHAT and FQNNGV. General findings and caveats noted by the study authors: The number of individuals in the TCR sequencing and HLA analysis was acknowledged as relatively small.

Sequenced sample: CD4+ T cells from PBMCs. The clonotype originates from a human donor in good health. The sequence links TRBV11-2 to TRBJ1-1; TRBD1 lines up with 9 middle nucleotides. The CDR3 protein is CASSWTGATEAFF. The nucleotide sequence is TGTGCCAGCAGCTGGACAGGGGCCACTGAAGCTTTCTTT.